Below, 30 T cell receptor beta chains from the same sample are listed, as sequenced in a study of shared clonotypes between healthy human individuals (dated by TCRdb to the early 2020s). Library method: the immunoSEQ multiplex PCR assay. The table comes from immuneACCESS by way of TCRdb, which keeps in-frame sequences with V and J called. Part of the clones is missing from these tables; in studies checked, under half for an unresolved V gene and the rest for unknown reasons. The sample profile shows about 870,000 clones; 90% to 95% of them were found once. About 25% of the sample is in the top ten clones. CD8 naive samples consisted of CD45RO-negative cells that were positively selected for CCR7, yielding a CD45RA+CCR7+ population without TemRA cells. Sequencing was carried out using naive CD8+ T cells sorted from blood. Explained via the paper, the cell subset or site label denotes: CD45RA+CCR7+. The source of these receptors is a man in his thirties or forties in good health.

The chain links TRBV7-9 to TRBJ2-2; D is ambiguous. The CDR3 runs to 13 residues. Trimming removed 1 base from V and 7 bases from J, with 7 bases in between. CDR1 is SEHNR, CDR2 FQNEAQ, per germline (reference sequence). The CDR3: CASSLVLSGELFF. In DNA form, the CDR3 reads TGTGCCAGCAGCTTAGTTCTGAGCGGGGAGCTGTTTTTT. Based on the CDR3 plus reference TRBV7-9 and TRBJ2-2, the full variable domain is DTGVSQNPRHKITKRGQNVTFRCDPISEHNRLYWYRQTLGQGPEFLTYFQNEAQLEKSRLLSDRFSAERPKGSFSTLEIQRTEQGDSAMYLCASSLVLSGELFFGEGSRLTVL.

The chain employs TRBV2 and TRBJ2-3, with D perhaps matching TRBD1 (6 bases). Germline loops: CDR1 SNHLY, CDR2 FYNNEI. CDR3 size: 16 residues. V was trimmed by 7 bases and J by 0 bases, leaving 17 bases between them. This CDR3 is CASKREGEFSTDTQYF. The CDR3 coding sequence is TGTGCCAGCAAAAGAGAGGGGGAGTTTAGCACAGATACGCAGTATTTT.

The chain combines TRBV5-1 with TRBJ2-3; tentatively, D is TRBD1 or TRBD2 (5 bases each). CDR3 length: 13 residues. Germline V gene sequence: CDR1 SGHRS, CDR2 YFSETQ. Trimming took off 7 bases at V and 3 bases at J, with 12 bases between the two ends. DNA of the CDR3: TGCGCCAGCGGGGACGGCTGGACAGATACGCAGTATTTT. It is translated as CASGDGWTDTQYF.

The CDR3 DNA reads TGTGCCAGCAGCCAAGCAGGACAGCTCTCGAACACCGGGGAGCTGTTTTTT. Its protein product is CASSQAGQLSNTGELFF. This chain joins TRBV14 and TRBJ2-2, with a weak D call TRBD1 (6 bases). The V gene lost 1 base and the J gene lost 0 bases, with 12 bases spanning the gap. The CDR3 loop spans 17 amino acids. From germline, CDR1 is SGHDN and CDR2 FVKESK.

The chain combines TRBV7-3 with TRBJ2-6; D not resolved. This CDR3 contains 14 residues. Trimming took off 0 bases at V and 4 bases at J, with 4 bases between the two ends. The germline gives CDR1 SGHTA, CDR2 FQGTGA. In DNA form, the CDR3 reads TGTGCCAGCAGCTTAACGGGCGGGGCCAACGTCCTGACTTTC. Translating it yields CASSLTGGANVLTF. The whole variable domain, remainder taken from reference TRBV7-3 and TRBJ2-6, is GAGVSQTPSNKVTEKGKYVELRCDPISGHTALYWYRQSLGQGPEFLIYFQGTGAADDSGLPNDRFFAVRPEGSVSTLKIQRTERGDSAVYLCASSLTGGANVLTFGAGSRLTVL.

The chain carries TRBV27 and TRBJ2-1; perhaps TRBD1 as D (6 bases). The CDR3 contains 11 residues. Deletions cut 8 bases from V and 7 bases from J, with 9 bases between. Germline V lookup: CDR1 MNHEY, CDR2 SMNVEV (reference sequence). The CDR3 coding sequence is TGTGCCAGCTACCAGGGGAATGAGCAGTTCTTC. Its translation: CASYQGNEQFF.

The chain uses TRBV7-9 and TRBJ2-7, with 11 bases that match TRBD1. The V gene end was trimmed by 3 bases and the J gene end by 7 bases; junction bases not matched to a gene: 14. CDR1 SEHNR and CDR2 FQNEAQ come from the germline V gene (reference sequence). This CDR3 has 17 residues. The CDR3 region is CASSLEPSDRGLWEQYF. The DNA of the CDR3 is TGTGCCAGCAGCTTGGAACCCTCGGACAGGGGGCTTTGGGAGCAGTACTTC. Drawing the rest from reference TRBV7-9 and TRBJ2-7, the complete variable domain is DTGVSQNPRHKITKRGQNVTFRCDPISEHNRLYWYRQTLGQGPEFLTYFQNEAQLEKSRLLSDRFSAERPKGSFSTLEIQRTEQGDSAMYLCASSLEPSDRGLWEQYFGPGTRLTVT.

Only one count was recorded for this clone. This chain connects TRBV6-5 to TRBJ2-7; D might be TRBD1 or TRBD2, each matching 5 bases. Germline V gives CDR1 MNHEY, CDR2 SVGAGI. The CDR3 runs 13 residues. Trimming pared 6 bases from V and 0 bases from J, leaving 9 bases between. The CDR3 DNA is TGTGCCAGCAGCGGGACGCCCTCCTACGAGCAGTACTTC. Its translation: CASSGTPSYEQYF.

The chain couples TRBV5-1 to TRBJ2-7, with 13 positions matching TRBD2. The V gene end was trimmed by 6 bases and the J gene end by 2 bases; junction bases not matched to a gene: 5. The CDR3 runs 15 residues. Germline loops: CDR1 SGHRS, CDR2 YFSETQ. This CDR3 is CASTRTSGGTYEQYF. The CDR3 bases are TGCGCCAGCACCCGGACTAGCGGGGGCACCTACGAGCAGTACTTC.

The CDR3 DNA reads as TGTGCCAGCAGCTTAGCGGTGGGTCTGACCAAAAACATTCAGTACTTC. Translation gives CASSLAVGLTKNIQYF. The chain joins TRBV7-2 to TRBJ2-4; D remains ambiguous. Trimming shortened V by 0 bases and J by 2 bases, and 11 bases separated the two germline ends. Germline assignment: CDR1 SGHTA and CDR2 FQGNSA. The CDR3 extends over 16 amino acids.

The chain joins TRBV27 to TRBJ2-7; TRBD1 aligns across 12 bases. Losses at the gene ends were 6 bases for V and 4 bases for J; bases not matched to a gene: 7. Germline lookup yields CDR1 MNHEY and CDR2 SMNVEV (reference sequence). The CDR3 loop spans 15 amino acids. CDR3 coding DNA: TGTGCCAGCAGAGCCGGGACAGGGGGCCTATACGAGCAGTACTTC. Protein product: CASRAGTGGLYEQYF.

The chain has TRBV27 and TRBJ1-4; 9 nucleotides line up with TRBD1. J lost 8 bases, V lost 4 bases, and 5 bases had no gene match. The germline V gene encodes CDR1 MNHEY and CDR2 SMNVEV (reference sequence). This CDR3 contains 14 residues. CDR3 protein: CASSSGDRAEKLFF. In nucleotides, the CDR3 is TGTGCCAGCAGTTCGGGGGACAGGGCAGAAAAACTGTTTTTT.

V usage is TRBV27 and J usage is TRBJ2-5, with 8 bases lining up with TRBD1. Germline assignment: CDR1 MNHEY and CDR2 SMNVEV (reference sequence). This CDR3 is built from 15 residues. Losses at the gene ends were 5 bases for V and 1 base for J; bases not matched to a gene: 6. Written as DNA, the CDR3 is TGTGCCAGCAGTAAATACAGGGGGACCCAAGAGACCCAGTACTTC. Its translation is CASSKYRGTQETQYF.

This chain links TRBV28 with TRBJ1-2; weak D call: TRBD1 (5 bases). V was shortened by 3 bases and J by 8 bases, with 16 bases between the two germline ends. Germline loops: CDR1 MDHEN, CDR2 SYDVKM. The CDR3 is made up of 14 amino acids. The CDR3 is CASSFEIRGGGYTF. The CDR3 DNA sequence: TGTGCCAGCAGTTTCGAGATCCGGGGCGGAGGCTACACCTTC.

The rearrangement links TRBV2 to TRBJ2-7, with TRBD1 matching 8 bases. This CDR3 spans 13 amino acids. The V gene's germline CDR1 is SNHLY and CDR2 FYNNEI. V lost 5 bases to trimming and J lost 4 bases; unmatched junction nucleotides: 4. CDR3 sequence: CASSRTGTYEQYF. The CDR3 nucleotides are TGTGCCAGCAGTAGGACAGGGACTTACGAGCAGTACTTC.

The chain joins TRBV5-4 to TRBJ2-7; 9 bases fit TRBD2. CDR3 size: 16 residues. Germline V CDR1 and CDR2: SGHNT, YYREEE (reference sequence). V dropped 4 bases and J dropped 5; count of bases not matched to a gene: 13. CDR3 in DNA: TGTGCCAGCAGCCAAACTCCTAGCGGGAAATCCCACGAGCAGTACTTC. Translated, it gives CASSQTPSGKSHEQYF. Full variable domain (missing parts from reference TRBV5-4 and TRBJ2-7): ETGVTQSPTHLIKTRGQQVTLRCSSQSGHNTVSWYQQALGQGPQFIFQYYREEENGRGNFPPRFSGLQFPNYSSELNVNALELDDSALYLCASSQTPSGKSHEQYFGPGTRLTVT.

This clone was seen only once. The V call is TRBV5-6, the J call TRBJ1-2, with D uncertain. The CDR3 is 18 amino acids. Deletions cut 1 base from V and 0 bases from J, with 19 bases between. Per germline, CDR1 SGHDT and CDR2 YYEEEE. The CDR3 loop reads CASSLFEDYSSANYGYTF. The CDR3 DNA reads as TGTGCCAGCAGCTTGTTCGAGGACTATAGTTCAGCTAACTATGGCTACACCTTC. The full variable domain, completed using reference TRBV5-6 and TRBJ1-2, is DAGVTQSPTHLIKTRGQQVTLRCSPKSGHDTVSWYQQALGQGPQFIFQYYEEEERQRGNFPDRFSGHQFPNYSSELNVNALLLGDSALYLCASSLFEDYSSANYGYTFGSGTRLTVV.

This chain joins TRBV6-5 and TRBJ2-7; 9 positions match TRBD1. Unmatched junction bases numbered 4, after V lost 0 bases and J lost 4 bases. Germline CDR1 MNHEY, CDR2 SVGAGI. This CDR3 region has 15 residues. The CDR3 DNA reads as TGTGCCAGCAGTTACTCCGGGACAGGGCCGTACGAGCAGTACTTC. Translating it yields CASSYSGTGPYEQYF.

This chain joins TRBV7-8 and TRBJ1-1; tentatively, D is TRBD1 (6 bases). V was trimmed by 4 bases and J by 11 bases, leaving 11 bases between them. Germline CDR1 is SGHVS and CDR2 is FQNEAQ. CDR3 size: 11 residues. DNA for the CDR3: TGTGCCAGCAGCTACGGACAGACCGCTTTCTTT. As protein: CASSYGQTAFF.

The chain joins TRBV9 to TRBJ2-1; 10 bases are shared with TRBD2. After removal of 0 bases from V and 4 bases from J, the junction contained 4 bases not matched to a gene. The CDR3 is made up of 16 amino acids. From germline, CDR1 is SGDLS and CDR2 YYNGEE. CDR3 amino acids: CASSVGGTSVYNEQFF. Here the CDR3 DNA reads TGTGCCAGCAGCGTAGGTGGGACTAGCGTATACAATGAGCAGTTCTTC.

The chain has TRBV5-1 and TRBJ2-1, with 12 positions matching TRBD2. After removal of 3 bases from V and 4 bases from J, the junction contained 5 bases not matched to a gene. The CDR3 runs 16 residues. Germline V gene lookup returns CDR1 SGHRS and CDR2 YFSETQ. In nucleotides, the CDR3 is TGCGCCAGCAGCTCTCTAGCGGGAGGGAGATACAATGAGCAGTTCTTC. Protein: CASSSLAGGRYNEQFF.

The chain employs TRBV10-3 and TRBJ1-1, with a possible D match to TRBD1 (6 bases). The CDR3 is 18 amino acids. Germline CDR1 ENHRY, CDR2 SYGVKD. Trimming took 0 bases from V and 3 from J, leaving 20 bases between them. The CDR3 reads CAISESPTTGLRDTEAFF. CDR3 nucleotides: TGTGCCATCAGTGAGTCGCCCACAACAGGGCTTCGGGACACTGAAGCTTTCTTT.

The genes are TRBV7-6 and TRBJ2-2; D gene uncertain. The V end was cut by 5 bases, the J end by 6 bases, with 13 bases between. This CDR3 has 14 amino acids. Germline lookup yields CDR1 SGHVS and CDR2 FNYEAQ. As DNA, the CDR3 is TGTGCCAGCAGCCCAGCTTTGGGTCCCGGGGAGCTGTTTTTT. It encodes CASSPALGPGELFF.

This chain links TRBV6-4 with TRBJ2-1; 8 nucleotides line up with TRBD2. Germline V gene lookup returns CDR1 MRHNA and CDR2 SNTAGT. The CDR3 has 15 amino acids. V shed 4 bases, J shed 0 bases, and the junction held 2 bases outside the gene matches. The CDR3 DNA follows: TGTGCCAGCAGTGTCCTAGCGGGCTCCTACAATGAGCAGTTCTTC. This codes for CASSVLAGSYNEQFF.

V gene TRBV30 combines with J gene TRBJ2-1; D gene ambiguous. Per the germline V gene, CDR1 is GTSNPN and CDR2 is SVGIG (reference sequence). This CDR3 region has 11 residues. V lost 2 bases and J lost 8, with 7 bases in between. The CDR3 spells CAWSPADEQFF. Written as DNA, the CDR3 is TGTGCCTGGAGTCCAGCCGATGAGCAGTTCTTC.

The CDR3 spells CSVEDTSSSYEQYF. The CDR3 nucleotides read TGCAGCGTTGAAGATACTAGTTCCTCCTACGAGCAGTACTTC. The chain joins TRBV29-1 to TRBJ2-7, with a possible D match to TRBD2 (5 bases). The CDR3 runs to 14 residues. Germline CDR1 SQVTM, CDR2 ANQGSEA. The V gene lost 0 bases and the J gene lost 0 bases, with 9 bases spanning the gap.

CDR3 in DNA: TGTGCCAGCAGCTTACAGGGGGCGTCTAATGAAAAACTGTTTTTT. It specifies CASSLQGASNEKLFF. This rearrangement joins TRBV5-6 to TRBJ1-4; TRBD1 matches at 9 bases. CDR3 length: 15 amino acids. Germline V gives CDR1 SGHDT, CDR2 YYEEEE. V lost 2 bases to trimming and J lost 3 bases; unmatched junction nucleotides: 2.

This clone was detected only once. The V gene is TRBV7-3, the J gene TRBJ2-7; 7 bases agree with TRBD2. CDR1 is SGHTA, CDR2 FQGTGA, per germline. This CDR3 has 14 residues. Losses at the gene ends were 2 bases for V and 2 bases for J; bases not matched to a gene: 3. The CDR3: CASSLFGGTYEQYF. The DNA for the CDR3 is TGTGCCAGCAGCTTATTCGGGGGGACCTACGAGCAGTACTTC.

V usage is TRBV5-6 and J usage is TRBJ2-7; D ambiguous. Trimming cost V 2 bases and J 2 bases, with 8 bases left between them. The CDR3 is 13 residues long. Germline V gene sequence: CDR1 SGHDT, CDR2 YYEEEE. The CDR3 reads CASSFRSAYEQYF. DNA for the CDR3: TGTGCCAGCAGCTTTAGAAGTGCCTACGAGCAGTACTTC.

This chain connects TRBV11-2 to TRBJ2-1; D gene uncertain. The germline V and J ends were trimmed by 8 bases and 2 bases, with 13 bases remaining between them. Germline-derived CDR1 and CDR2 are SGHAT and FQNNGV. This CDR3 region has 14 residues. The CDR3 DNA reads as TGTGCCAGCGTGACCCGGAGTGCCTACAATGAGCAGTTCTTC. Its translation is CASVTRSAYNEQFF.